The 9 T cell receptor beta chains given below trace back to one sample, sequenced in a study of shared clonotypes between healthy human individuals. Generated by immunoSEQ multiplex PCR, the TCRdb table keeps only in-frame clones and is missing some. The sample includes about 580,000 clones, roughly 98% seen only once; the top ten take approximately 0.3%. Positively selected for CCR7, the CD45RO-negative cells used as naive CD8 cells excluded terminally differentiated effector memory CD45RA+ cells. What was sequenced was naive CD8+ T cells sorted from blood. The receptor set was obtained from a man between 25 and 39 years old in good health.

The rearrangement links TRBV5-4 to TRBJ2-1; D is unresolved. CDR3 length: 14 amino acids. The germline CDR1 and CDR2 sequences are SGHNT and YYREEE (reference sequence). V was shortened by 4 bases and J by 2 bases, with 10 bases between the two germline ends. The CDR3 DNA follows: TGTGCCAGCAGCCGCCCGGGCCCCTACAATGAGCAGTTCTTC. It yields the protein CASSRPGPYNEQFF.

The rearrangement links TRBV7-9 to TRBJ2-7; D is ambiguous. V was trimmed by 3 bases and J by 5 bases, leaving 5 bases between them. Germline CDR1 SEHNR, CDR2 FQNEAQ (reference sequence). The CDR3 covers 11 residues. The DNA of the CDR3 is TGTGCCAGCAGCTTTGGGAACGAGCAGTACTTC. Its protein product is CASSFGNEQYF. The whole variable domain, filled in from reference TRBV7-9 and TRBJ2-7, reads DTGVSQNPRHKITKRGQNVTFRCDPISEHNRLYWYRQTLGQGPEFLTYFQNEAQLEKSRLLSDRFSAERPKGSFSTLEIQRTEQGDSAMYLCASSFGNEQYFGPGTRLTVT.

J is TRBJ2-3 and V is TRBV9; D possibly corresponds to TRBD1 (6 bases). Per the germline V gene, CDR1 is SGDLS and CDR2 is YYNGEE. CDR3 size: 14 residues. Between the trimmed V and J ends, which lost 2 bases and 4 bases, there was a span of 11 bases. The DNA for the CDR3 is TGTGCCAGCAGCGTCACAGGGCTCGCAGATACGCAGTATTTT. Protein product: CASSVTGLADTQYF.

This rearrangement joins TRBV10-3 to TRBJ1-1, with TRBD1 matching over 10 bases. CDR3 length: 15 residues. V was clipped by 6 bases and J by 5 bases; unmatched bases: 9. In germline, CDR1 is ENHRY, CDR2 SYGVKD. The CDR3 here is CAISDPDRGRTEAFF. DNA of the CDR3: TGTGCCATCAGCGATCCCGACAGGGGGCGGACTGAAGCTTTCTTT.

This sequence joins TRBV14 and TRBJ2-3; 11 positions agree with TRBD2. The germline gives CDR1 SGHDN, CDR2 FVKESK. Trimming cost V 0 bases and J 5 bases; bases outside gene matches: 13. The CDR3 is 19 amino acids. CDR3 in DNA: TGTGCCAGCAGCCAAGATAAGGGACTAGCGGAGTGGTGGATAGATACGCAGTATTTT. It codes for CASSQDKGLAEWWIDTQYF.

This clone was detected only once. This sequence joins TRBV5-6 and TRBJ2-7; no reliable D call. Between the trimmed V and J ends, which lost 7 bases and 3 bases, there was a span of 14 bases. Germline V gene sequence: CDR1 SGHDT, CDR2 YYEEEE. CDR3 length: 13 amino acids. CDR3 region: CASRRTANYEQYF. In nucleotides, the CDR3 is TGTGCCAGCCGACGGACGGCTAACTACGAGCAGTACTTC. Based on the CDR3 plus reference TRBV5-6 and TRBJ2-7, the full variable domain is DAGVTQSPTHLIKTRGQQVTLRCSPKSGHDTVSWYQQALGQGPQFIFQYYEEEERQRGNFPDRFSGHQFPNYSSELNVNALLLGDSALYLCASRRTANYEQYFGPGTRLTVT.

The chain employs TRBV7-8 and TRBJ1-4; D possibly corresponds to TRBD1 (6 bases). The germline CDR1 and CDR2 sequences are SGHVS and FQNEAQ. V lost 6 bases to trimming and J lost 4 bases, with 12 bases between them. This CDR3 comprises 14 residues. CDR3 loop: CASSSGVLNEKLFF. For the CDR3, the DNA is TGTGCCAGCAGTTCAGGGGTCCTTAATGAAAAACTGTTTTTT.

The chain joins TRBV6-1 to TRBJ1-2; no clear D gene. The CDR3 contains 16 residues. V was pared by 2 bases and J by 4 bases, with 17 bases between. The germline V gene encodes CDR1 MNHNS and CDR2 SASEGT. CDR3 coding DNA: TGTGCCAGCAGTGAATCCCCCACGGTGGGAGGCTATGGCTACACCTTC. It encodes CASSESPTVGGYGYTF.

The chain carries TRBV15 and TRBJ2-1, with a tentative D call TRBD2 (5 bases). Germline V CDR1 and CDR2: LNHNV, YYDKDF (reference sequence). This CDR3 region has 14 residues. V lost 8 bases and J 3 bases, leaving 14 bases between the germline ends. Written as DNA, the CDR3 is TGTGCCACCCGTGAGGGAAAAGTCTACAATGAGCAGTTCTTC. This codes for CATREGKVYNEQFF.